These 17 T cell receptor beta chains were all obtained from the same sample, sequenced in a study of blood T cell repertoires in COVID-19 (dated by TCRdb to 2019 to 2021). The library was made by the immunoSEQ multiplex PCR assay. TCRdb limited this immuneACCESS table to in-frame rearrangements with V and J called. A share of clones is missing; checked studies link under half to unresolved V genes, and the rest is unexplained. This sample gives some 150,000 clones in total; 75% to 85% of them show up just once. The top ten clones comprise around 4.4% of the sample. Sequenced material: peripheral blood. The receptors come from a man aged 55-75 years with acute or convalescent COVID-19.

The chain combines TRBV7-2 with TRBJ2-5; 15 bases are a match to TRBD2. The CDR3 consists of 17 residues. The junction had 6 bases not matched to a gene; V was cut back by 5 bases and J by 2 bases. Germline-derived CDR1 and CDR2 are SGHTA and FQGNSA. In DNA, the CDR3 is TGTGCCAGCAGCCCTGGACTAGCGGGAGGGAAACAAGAGACCCAGTACTTC. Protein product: CASSPGLAGGKQETQYF.

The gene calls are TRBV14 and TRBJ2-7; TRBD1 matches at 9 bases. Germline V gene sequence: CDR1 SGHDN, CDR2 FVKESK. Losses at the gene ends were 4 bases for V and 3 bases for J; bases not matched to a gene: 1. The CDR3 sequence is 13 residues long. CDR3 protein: CASSRDRVYEQYF. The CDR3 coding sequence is TGTGCCAGCAGCCGGGACAGGGTCTACGAGCAGTACTTC. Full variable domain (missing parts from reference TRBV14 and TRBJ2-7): EAGVTQFPSHSVIEKGQTVTLRCDPISGHDNLYWYRRVMGKEIKFLLHFVKESKQDESGMPNNRFLAERTGGTYSTLKVQPAELEDSGVYFCASSRDRVYEQYFGPGTRLTVT.

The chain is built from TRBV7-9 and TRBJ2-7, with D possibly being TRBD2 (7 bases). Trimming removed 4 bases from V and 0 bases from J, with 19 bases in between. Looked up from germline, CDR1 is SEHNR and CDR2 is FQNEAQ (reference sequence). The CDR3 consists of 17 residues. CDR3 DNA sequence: TGTGCCAGCAGCTGGGGGGGTACGAGACAGGTCTCCTACGAGCAGTACTTC. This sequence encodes CASSWGGTRQVSYEQYF.

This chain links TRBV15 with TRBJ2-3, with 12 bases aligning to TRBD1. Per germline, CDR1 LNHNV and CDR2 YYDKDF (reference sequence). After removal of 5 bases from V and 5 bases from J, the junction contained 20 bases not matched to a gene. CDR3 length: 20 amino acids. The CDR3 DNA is TGTGCCACCAGCTCCCCTCGGGGACAGGGGGCGACCTTATCACAAGATACGCAGTATTTT. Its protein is CATSSPRGQGATLSQDTQYF.

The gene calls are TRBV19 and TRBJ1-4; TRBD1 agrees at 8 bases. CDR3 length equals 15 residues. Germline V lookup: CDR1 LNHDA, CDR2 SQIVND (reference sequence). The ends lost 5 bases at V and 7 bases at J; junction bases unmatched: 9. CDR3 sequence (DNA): TGTGCCAGTAGTCCGCGGACAGGGAGGGGTGAAAAACTGTTTTTT. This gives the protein CASSPRTGRGEKLFF.

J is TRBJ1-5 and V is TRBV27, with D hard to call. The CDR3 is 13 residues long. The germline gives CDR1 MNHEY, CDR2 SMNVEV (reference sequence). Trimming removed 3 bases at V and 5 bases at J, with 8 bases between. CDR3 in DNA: TGTGCCAGCAGTTTCGGAGGCGATCAGCCCCAGCATTTT. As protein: CASSFGGDQPQHF.

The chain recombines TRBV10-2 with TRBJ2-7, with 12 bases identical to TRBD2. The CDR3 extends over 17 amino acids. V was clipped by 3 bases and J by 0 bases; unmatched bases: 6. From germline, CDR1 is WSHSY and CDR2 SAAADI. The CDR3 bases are TGCGCCAGCAGTGATTTTGGGACTAGCGGGTACTCCTACGAGCAGTACTTC. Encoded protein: CASSDFGTSGYSYEQYF.

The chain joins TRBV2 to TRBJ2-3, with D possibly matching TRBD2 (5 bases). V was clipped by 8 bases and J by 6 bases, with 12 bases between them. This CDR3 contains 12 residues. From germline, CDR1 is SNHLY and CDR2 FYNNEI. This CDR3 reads CASSGSKDTQYF. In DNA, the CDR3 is TGTGCCAGCTCTGGGAGTAAGGATACGCAGTATTTT. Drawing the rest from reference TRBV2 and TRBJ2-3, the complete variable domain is EPEVTQTPSHQVTQMGQEVILRCVPISNHLYFYWYRQILGQKVEFLVSFYNNEISEKSEIFDDQFSVERPDGSNFTLKIRSTKLEDSAMYFCASSGSKDTQYFGPGTRLTVL.

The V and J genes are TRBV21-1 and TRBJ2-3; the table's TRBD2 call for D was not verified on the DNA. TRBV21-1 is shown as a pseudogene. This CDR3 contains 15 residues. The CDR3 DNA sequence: TGTGCCAGCAGCAAGGGAAAGCGGGAGACAGATACGCAGTATTTT. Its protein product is CASSKGKRETDTQYF.

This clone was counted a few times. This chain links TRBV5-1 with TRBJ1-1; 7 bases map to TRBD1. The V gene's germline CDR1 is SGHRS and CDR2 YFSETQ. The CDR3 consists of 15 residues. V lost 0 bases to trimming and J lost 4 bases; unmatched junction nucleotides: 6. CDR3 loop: CASSLELGQTTEAFF. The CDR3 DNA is TGCGCCAGCAGCTTGGAGTTGGGACAGACCACTGAAGCTTTCTTT.

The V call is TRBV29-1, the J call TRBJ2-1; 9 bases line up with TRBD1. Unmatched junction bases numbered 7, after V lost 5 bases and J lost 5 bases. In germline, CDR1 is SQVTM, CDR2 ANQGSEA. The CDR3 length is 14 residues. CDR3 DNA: TGCAGCGTTCGATGGGACAGGGATAACAATGAGCAGTTCTTC. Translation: CSVRWDRDNNEQFF.

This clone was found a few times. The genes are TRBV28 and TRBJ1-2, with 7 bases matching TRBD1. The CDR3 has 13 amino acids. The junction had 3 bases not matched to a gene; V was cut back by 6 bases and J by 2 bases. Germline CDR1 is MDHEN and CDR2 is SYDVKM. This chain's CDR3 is CASRAGGNYGYTF. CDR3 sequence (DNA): TGTGCCAGCAGGGCAGGGGGGAACTATGGCTACACCTTC.

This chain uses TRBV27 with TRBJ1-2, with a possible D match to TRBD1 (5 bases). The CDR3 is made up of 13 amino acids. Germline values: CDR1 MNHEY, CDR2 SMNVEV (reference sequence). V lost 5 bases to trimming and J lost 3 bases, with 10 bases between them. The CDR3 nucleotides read TGTGCCAGCAGTGGGGGGGAGTACTATGGCTACACCTTC. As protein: CASSGGEYYGYTF.

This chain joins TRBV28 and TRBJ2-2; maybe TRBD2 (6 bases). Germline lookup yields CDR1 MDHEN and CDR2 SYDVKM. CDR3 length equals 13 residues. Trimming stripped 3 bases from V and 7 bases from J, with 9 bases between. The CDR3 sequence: CASSFGGNGELFF. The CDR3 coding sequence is TGTGCCAGCAGTTTCGGGGGTAACGGGGAGCTGTTTTTT.

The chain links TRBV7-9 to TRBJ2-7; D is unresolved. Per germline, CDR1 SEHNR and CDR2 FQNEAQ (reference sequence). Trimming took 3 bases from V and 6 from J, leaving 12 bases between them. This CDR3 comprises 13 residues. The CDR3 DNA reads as TGTGCCAGCAGCTTGGTCTCAGGTTTCGAGCAGTACTTC. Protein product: CASSLVSGFEQYF.

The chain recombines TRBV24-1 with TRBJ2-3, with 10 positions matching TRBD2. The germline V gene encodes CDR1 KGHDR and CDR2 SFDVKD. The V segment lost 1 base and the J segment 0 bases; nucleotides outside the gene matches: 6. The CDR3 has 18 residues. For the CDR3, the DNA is TGTGCCACCAGTGATTTTGGGAAGACTAGCGGGAGCACAGATACGCAGTATTTT. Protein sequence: CATSDFGKTSGSTDTQYF.

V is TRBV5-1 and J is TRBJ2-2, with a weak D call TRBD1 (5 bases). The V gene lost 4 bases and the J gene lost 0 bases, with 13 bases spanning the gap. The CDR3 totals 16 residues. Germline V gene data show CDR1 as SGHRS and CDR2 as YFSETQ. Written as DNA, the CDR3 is TGCGCCAGCAGCCAATTAATGGACACGAACACCGGGGAGCTGTTTTTT. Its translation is CASSQLMDTNTGELFF.